One and the same sample provided the 6 T cell receptor beta chains below, sequenced in a study of cytomegalovirus exposure and HLA in healthy donors (dated 2017 in TCRdb). The library relied on the immunoSEQ multiplex PCR assay. For the multiplex PCR, a mixture combining 60 forward primers for TCR Vbeta segments and 13 reverse primers for TCR Jbeta segments was used. The immuneACCESS repertoire file appears here via TCRdb, limited to in-frame rearrangements. These files lack a portion of the clones; in checked studies, under half of the deficit traces to unresolved V genes, and the cause of the others is not known. Recorded for this sample are under 110,000 clones; over 70% of them occurred a single time. The ten largest account for about 10% of the sample. Sequenced sample: PBMCs. The receptors originated from a man aged 50 or older in good health and CMV-seronegative.

This clone was seen a handful of times. The rearrangement joins TRBV6-5 to TRBJ2-1; 12 bases map to TRBD2. Germline CDR1 reads MNHEY; CDR2 reads SVGAGI. The CDR3 length is 15 residues. V lost 2 bases to trimming and J lost 4 bases; unmatched junction nucleotides: 0. CDR3 coding DNA: TGTGCCAGCAGTTACCTAGCGGGAGGGTACAATGAGCAGTTCTTC. Protein: CASSYLAGGYNEQFF.

V usage is TRBV7-2 and J usage is TRBJ2-7, with D possibly matching TRBD1 (5 bases). The V end was cut by 4 bases, the J end by 3 bases, with 13 bases between. This CDR3 has 14 residues. Germline V gives CDR1 SGHTA, CDR2 FQGNSA. Here the CDR3 DNA reads TGTGCCAGCAGCTCGACCCCAGGGTACTACGAGCAGTACTTC. It is translated as CASSSTPGYYEQYF.

The chain carries TRBV30 and TRBJ1-6, with TRBD1 identical over 9 bases. The trim removed 3 bases at V and 1 base at J, leaving 1 base unmatched. The CDR3 has 15 residues. From germline, CDR1 is GTSNPN and CDR2 SVGIG (reference sequence). The CDR3 region is CAWRTGGSYNSPLHF. In nucleotides, the CDR3 is TGTGCCTGGAGGACAGGGGGGTCCTATAATTCACCCCTCCACTTT.

This clone was detected a few times. The chain carries TRBV5-1 and TRBJ1-6; TRBD1 is a possible D gene (5 bases). The V end was cut by 1 base, the J end by 8 bases, with 16 bases between. Germline V gene lookup returns CDR1 SGHRS and CDR2 YFSETQ. The CDR3 runs to 16 residues. CDR3 residues: CASSLNGQGLDSPLHF. The CDR3, as DNA: TGCGCCAGCAGCTTGAACGGGCAGGGCCTAGATTCACCCCTCCACTTT. The full variable domain, its missing parts supplied by reference TRBV5-1 and TRBJ1-6, is KAGVTQTPRYLIKTRGQQVTLSCSPISGHRSVSWYQQTPGQGLQFLFEYFSETQRNKGNFPGRFSGRQFSNSRSEMNVSTLELGDSALYLCASSLNGQGLDSPLHFGNGTRLTVT.

The V and J genes are TRBV18 and TRBJ1-1, with TRBD1 matching over 9 bases. The CDR3 contains 15 residues. Germline CDR1 KGHSH, CDR2 LQKENI. V trimming: 6 bases; J trimming: 1 base; junction bases outside the gene matches: 6. CDR3 sequence: CASSGQGLGNTEAFF. Written as DNA, the CDR3 is TGTGCCAGCTCGGGACAGGGTTTGGGGAACACTGAAGCTTTCTTT. Full variable domain (remainder filled in from reference TRBV18 and TRBJ1-1): NAGVMQNPRHLVRRRGQEARLRCSPMKGHSHVYWYRQLPEEGLKFMVYLQKENIIDESGMPKERFSAEFPKEGPSILRIQQVVRGDSAAYFCASSGQGLGNTEAFFGQGTRLTVV.

This chain connects TRBV23-1 to TRBJ1-5; possibly TRBD1 for D (6 bases). TRBV23-1 counts as an open reading frame of uncertain function. The CDR3 spans 14 residues. V lost 6 bases and J lost 6, with 15 bases in between. CDR3 protein: CASSERGGAQPQHF. In nucleotides, the CDR3 is TGCGCCAGCAGCGAGCGGGGGGGCGCTCAGCCCCAGCATTTT.